This T cell receptor beta chain was identified during a study of vaccination and CD4 T cells after COVID-19. Study context: Six males and four females, two Hispanic, made up the convalescents. The study's findings and limits: No early post-infection timepoints were studied, and convalescent patients studied were relatively few.

With the Oncomine TCR Beta short-read assay, DNA from cultured CD4+ T cells was sequenced. TCRdb reprocessed the PCR reads with MiXCR, giving one entry per CDR3 protein. The top ten hold roughly 9% of the sample, which has some 14,000 distinct CDR3 sequences, 50% to 55% seen once. Trimming removed 2 bases at V and 8 bases at J, with 7 bases between. The CDR3 contains 13 residues. The V gene's germline CDR1 is MNHEY and CDR2 SMNVEV (reference sequence). To note about this clonotype: The target antigen is unknown.

Treatment reported: approximately nine-day PBMC culture with coronavirus spike peptide pools or control peptides (ViraFEST assay). First, ViraFEST expanded antigen-specific T cells with peptide pools, and next it sequenced the TCRs. By negative selection, CD4+ T cells were isolated once culture had run for around 10 days. The chain links TRBV27 to TRBJ1-6; D gene ambiguous. Specimen: CD4+ T cells from blood, cultured in vitro. The sequence came from a human donor who had recovered from COVID-19. The CDR3 region has the DNA TGTGCCAGCAGTTTAAACGGGGATTCACCCCTCCACTTT. Amino acids: CASSLNGDSPLHF.